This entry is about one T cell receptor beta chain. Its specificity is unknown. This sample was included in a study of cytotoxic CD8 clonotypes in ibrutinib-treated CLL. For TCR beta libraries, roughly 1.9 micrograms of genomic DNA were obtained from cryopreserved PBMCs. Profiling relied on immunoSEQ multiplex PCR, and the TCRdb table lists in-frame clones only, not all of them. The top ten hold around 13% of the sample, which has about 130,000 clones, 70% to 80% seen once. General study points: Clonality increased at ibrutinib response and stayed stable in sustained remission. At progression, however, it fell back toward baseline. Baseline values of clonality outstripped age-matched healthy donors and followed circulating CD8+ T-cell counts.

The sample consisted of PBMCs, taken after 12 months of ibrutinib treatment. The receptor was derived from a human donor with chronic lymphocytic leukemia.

CDR3 DNA: TGTGCCAGCAGCCCCTCGACAGTTAACACTGAAGCTTTCTTT. It is translated as CASSPSTVNTEAFF. V is TRBV7-8 and J is TRBJ1-1; D possibly corresponds to TRBD1 (5 bases). V gave up 5 bases and J gave up 2 bases, with 12 bases separating them. CDR3 length equals 14 residues. Germline CDR1 SGHVS, CDR2 FQNEAQ.